This T cell receptor beta chain was sequenced during a study of blood T cells in healthy people across ages. General study results and limits: CMV infection status of these donors was not known. Naive and antigen-experienced cells were not separated, limiting conclusive comparison.

Primed by a sample-barcoded 5' primer and a J-beta primer mix, a second PCR proceeded for roughly 7 to 11 cycles. TCRdb independently ran MiXCR on the 5' RACE reads; one entry per CDR3 protein. The data show 1,500,000 or so distinct CDR3 sequences, 45% to 70% seen once. The CDR3 spans 14 residues. Germline V gives CDR1 SGHRS, CDR2 YFSETQ. This clonotype has just a few counts. Its antigen is undetermined. The TCR was taken from a man between 18 and 35 years old in good health. Input material: blood. The rearrangement joins TRBV5-1 to TRBJ2-4; TRBD1 aligns across 8 bases. TRBJ2-7 matches the DNA end more closely, so the J call is doubtful. In nucleotides, the CDR3 is TGCGCCAGCAGCTTAGGGACAGGAAGCAACGAGCAGTACTTC. This translates into CASSLGTGSNEQYF.